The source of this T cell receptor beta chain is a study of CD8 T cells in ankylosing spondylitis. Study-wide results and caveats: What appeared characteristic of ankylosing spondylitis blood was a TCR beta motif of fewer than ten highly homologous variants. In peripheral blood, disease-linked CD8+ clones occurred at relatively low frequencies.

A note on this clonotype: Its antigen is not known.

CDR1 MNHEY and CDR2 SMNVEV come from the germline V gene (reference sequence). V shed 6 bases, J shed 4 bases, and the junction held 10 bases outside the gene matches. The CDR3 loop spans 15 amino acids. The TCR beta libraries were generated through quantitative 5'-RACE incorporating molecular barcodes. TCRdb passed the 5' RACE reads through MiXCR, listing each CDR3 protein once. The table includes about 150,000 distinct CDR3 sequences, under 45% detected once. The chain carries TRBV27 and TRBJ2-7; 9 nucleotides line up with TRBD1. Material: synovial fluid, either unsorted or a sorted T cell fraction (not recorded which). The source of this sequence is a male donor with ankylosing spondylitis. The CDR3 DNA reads TGTGCCAGCAGGGGACAGGGTGACGTGTGGTACGAGCAGTACTTC. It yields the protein CASRGQGDVWYEQYF.